The clone carrying this TCR beta chain came up many times. Its antigen is unknown. These data are taken from a study of CD8 T cells in ankylosing spondylitis. V shed 0 bases and J 9 bases; nucleotides not matched to a gene: 10. Germline V CDR1 and CDR2: MGHRA, YSYEKL. This CDR3 comprises 16 residues. Library preparation for TCR beta used quantitative 5'-RACE with molecular barcodes. TCRdb reanalysed the 5' RACE reads using MiXCR and keeps one entry per CDR3 protein. The profile shows approximately 100,000 distinct CDR3 sequences, roughly 8.3% of them singletons. Study conclusions and caveats: A TCR beta motif of eight highly homologous variants appeared characteristic of ankylosing spondylitis blood.

This chain joins TRBV4-1 and TRBJ2-1; 8 nucleotides align to TRBD2. Source material: blood, either unsorted or a sorted T cell fraction (not recorded which). The sequence was collected from a male donor with ankylosing spondylitis or in good health (not recorded which). The CDR3 DNA reads TGCGCCAGCAGCCAAGATGCCCTAGCGGGTCGGGCTGAGCAGTTCTTC. As protein: CASSQDALAGRAEQFF.